Shown below are 4 T cell receptor beta chains from a single sample sequenced in a study of cytomegalovirus exposure and HLA in healthy donors. TCRdb keeps only in-frame clones here, not all; method: immunoSEQ multiplex PCR. The data contain roughly 59,000 clones, 95% of them singletons. Sequencing was done on a sample of PBMCs. All receptors derive from a woman aged 18-30 years in good health and CMV-seropositive.

The chain links TRBV4-2 to TRBJ2-1, with 8 bases fitting TRBD2. Trimming removed 0 bases from V and 1 base from J; junction bases left unmatched: 5. CDR3 length: 17 residues. Germline V lookup: CDR1 LGHNA, CDR2 YNFKEQ. The CDR3: CASSQEDGGASYNEQFF. The CDR3, as DNA: TGTGCCAGCAGCCAAGAGGACGGGGGGGCTTCCTACAATGAGCAGTTCTTC.

This clone was seen once. The rearrangement joins TRBV11-2 to TRBJ2-5; 8 bases align to TRBD2. Germline V gene sequence: CDR1 SGHAT, CDR2 FQNNGV. The CDR3 extends over 16 amino acids. V dropped 4 bases and J dropped 3; count of bases not matched to a gene: 10. The CDR3 DNA reads as TGTGCCAGCAGCTCCCAGGGAGCGGGGGCAGAAGAGACCCAGTACTTC. Translation: CASSSQGAGAEETQYF.

The chain joins TRBV7-9 to TRBJ2-5; D gene uncertain. The CDR3 is made up of 13 amino acids. V lost 1 base, J lost 7 bases, and 10 bases lay in between. Germline CDR1 and CDR2: SEHNR and FQNEAQ (reference sequence). The CDR3 loop reads CASSLERGVTQYF. For the CDR3, the DNA is TGTGCCAGCAGCTTAGAGAGAGGTGTGACCCAGTACTTC.

This chain uses TRBV6-1 with TRBJ1-1; D remains unclear. Germline V CDR1 and CDR2: MNHNS, SASEGT. Trimming pared 6 bases from V and 3 bases from J, leaving 11 bases between. The CDR3 totals 13 residues. Here the CDR3 reads CASRTSVYTEAFF. In DNA, the CDR3 is TGTGCCAGCAGAACCAGTGTTTACACTGAAGCTTTCTTT.